These 18 T cell receptor beta chains came from one sample sequenced in a study of blood T cell repertoires in COVID-19. The table came from immunoSEQ multiplex PCR; TCRdb's copy has only in-frame clones and leaves some out. The sample has over 30,000 clones; roughly 89% are singletons. The sample comprised peripheral blood. These receptors all stem from a man between 65 and 85 years old with active COVID-19.

The genes are TRBV7-2 and TRBJ2-2; 11 bases match TRBD2. CDR3 length equals 17 residues. Germline assignment: CDR1 SGHTA and CDR2 FQGNSA. V shed 1 base and J 4 bases; nucleotides not matched to a gene: 5. The CDR3, as DNA: TGTGCCAGCAGCTTAGAGGGACTAGCGGCCGCCACCGGGGAGCTGTTTTTT. Translated, it gives CASSLEGLAAATGELFF.

The V gene is TRBV12-3 or TRBV12-4, the J gene TRBJ2-2; D unclear. Deletions cut 7 bases from V and 6 bases from J, with 12 bases between. CDR3 size: 13 residues. The CDR3 reads CASTPTRAGELFF. CDR3 in DNA: TGTGCCAGCACTCCCACGCGTGCCGGGGAGCTGTTTTTT.

This sequence joins TRBV29-1 and TRBJ2-3; D possibly uses TRBD1 or TRBD2 (5 bases each). CDR1 is SQVTM and CDR2 is ANQGSEA in the germline V gene. This CDR3 is 13 amino acids long. The V and J ends lost 7 bases and 2 bases respectively, with 13 bases between them. CDR3 bases: TGCAGCGCGGGGACGGGTTTCACAGATACGCAGTATTTT. It yields the protein CSAGTGFTDTQYF.

The chain has TRBV3-1 (or the pseudogene TRBV3-2) and TRBJ2-3, with 7 nucleotides matching TRBD2. The V segment lost 3 bases and the J segment 6 bases; nucleotides outside the gene matches: 12. CDR3 length: 16 residues. Looked up from germline, CDR1 is LGHDT and CDR2 is YNNKEL (reference sequence). The CDR3 nucleotides read TGTGCCAGCAGCCAGGCCGGGGGAGGGCGGACCGATACGCAGTATTTT. This codes for CASSQAGGGRTDTQYF.

The rearrangement joins TRBV13 to TRBJ2-1, with TRBD1 matching over 10 bases. Germline assignment: CDR1 PRHDT and CDR2 FYEKMQ (reference sequence). J was trimmed by 9 bases and V by 3 bases; bases with no gene match: 8. This CDR3 has 15 amino acids. CDR3 sequence reads: CASSFTGTGDPEQFF. DNA for the CDR3: TGTGCCAGCAGCTTCACCGGGACAGGGGATCCTGAGCAGTTCTTC.

This clone was found once. The chain employs TRBV28 and TRBJ1-4; D is unclear. CDR3 length: 14 amino acids. The germline V gene encodes CDR1 MDHEN and CDR2 SYDVKM. The V and J ends lost 0 bases and 4 bases respectively, with 6 bases between them. The CDR3 coding sequence is TGTGCCAGCAGTTTATGGCAGGTTAATGAAAAACTGTTTTTT. Protein product: CASSLWQVNEKLFF.

Points on this clone: The junction departs from the called germline gene at one end, perhaps through a read error. The J gene is TRBJ2-3, the V gene TRBV7-9; 11 nucleotides match TRBD2. Germline V lookup: CDR1 SEHNR, CDR2 FQNEAQ (reference sequence). The CDR3 runs to 12 residues. CDR3 loop: CASSLEIAGGRF. The CDR3 DNA reads as TGTGCCAGCAGCTTAGAAATAGCGGGAGGGCGTTTT.

The rearrangement joins TRBV10-2 to TRBJ2-7; tentative D call: TRBD2 (6 bases). Trimming removed 2 bases at V and 4 bases at J, with 15 bases between. The CDR3 covers 15 residues. Germline V lookup: CDR1 WSHSY, CDR2 SAAADI. The CDR3 reads CASSEDGGVPYEQYF. As DNA, the CDR3 is TGCGCCAGCAGTGAGGACGGAGGGGTCCCTTACGAGCAGTACTTC.

V is TRBV18 and J is TRBJ2-5, with D perhaps TRBD1 (6 bases). The length of the CDR3 is 17 residues. Germline values: CDR1 KGHSH, CDR2 LQKENI. Between the trimmed V and J ends, which lost 6 bases and 1 base, there was a span of 21 bases. CDR3 residues: CASSPAPGARAQETQYF. The DNA of the CDR3 is TGTGCCAGCTCGCCAGCTCCAGGGGCGAGGGCCCAAGAGACCCAGTACTTC.

This rearrangement joins TRBV27 to TRBJ2-5; 13 bases are a match to TRBD2. Germline lookup yields CDR1 MNHEY and CDR2 SMNVEV (reference sequence). The V gene end was trimmed by 4 bases and the J gene end by 2 bases; junction bases not matched to a gene: 1. This CDR3 spans 15 amino acids. The CDR3 DNA reads as TGTGCCAGCAGTTGGACTAGCGGGGGACAAGAGACCCAGTACTTC. It codes for CASSWTSGGQETQYF.

J is TRBJ2-7 and V is TRBV7-9; no definite D call. Trimming stripped 1 base from V and 4 bases from J, with 17 bases between. The CDR3 loop spans 16 amino acids. From germline, CDR1 is SEHNR and CDR2 FQNEAQ (reference sequence). CDR3 sequence reads: CASSLGTGGQTYEQYF. CDR3 in DNA: TGTGCCAGCAGCTTAGGAACCGGCGGCCAGACGTACGAGCAGTACTTC. The full variable domain, with the rest looked up from reference TRBV7-9 and TRBJ2-7, is DTGVSQNPRHKITKRGQNVTFRCDPISEHNRLYWYRQTLGQGPEFLTYFQNEAQLEKSRLLSDRFSAERPKGSFSTLEIQRTEQGDSAMYLCASSLGTGGQTYEQYFGPGTRLTVT.

This chain connects TRBV7-9 to TRBJ2-7; 10 bases map to TRBD2. CDR1 and CDR2 from the germline V gene are SEHNR and FQNEAQ (reference sequence). J gave up 3 bases and V 5 bases, and 10 bases lay outside the gene matches. This CDR3 comprises 16 residues. The CDR3 nucleotides read TGTGCCAGCAGCCTAACAGGCGGACTAGCGGACTACGAGCAGTACTTC. Its translation is CASSLTGGLADYEQYF.

This sequence joins TRBV19 and TRBJ2-1; D is possibly TRBD2 (5 bases). The CDR3 runs 15 residues. The V and J ends lost 6 bases and 6 bases respectively, with 18 bases between them. Germline CDR1 and CDR2: LNHDA and SQIVND (reference sequence). The CDR3 loop reads CASRKGGRPTNEQFF. In nucleotides, the CDR3 is TGTGCCAGTAGGAAAGGCGGGCGGCCGACCAATGAGCAGTTCTTC.

This clone was counted only a few times. The chain combines TRBV7-9 with TRBJ1-6; 8 bases align to TRBD1. The germline V gene has CDR1 SEHNR and CDR2 FQNEAQ (reference sequence). Trimming removed 5 bases from V and 6 bases from J; junction bases left unmatched: 6. The CDR3 totals 15 residues. The CDR3 protein is CASSPGGQVNSPLHF. The CDR3 coding sequence is TGTGCCAGCAGCCCAGGGGGACAGGTTAATTCACCCCTCCACTTT.

This sequence joins TRBV7-2 and TRBJ1-5, with D perhaps matching TRBD1 (6 bases). The CDR3 runs 16 residues. CDR1 is SGHTA and CDR2 is FQGNSA in the germline V gene. The V gene lost 5 bases and the J gene lost 4 bases, with 18 bases spanning the gap. The CDR3: CASSVEQGRSNQPQHF. As DNA, the CDR3 is TGTGCCAGCAGCGTGGAACAGGGACGGAGTAATCAGCCCCAGCATTTT.

This clone was counted a single time. This sequence joins TRBV10-3 and TRBJ2-7, with 9 bases matching TRBD2. V was clipped by 5 bases and J by 5 bases; unmatched bases: 10. The CDR3 covers 15 residues. CDR1 ENHRY and CDR2 SYGVKD come from the germline V gene. CDR3 coding DNA: TGTGCCATCAGTCAATATAGCGGGAGCCCCAACGAGCAGTACTTC. Protein product: CAISQYSGSPNEQYF.

J is TRBJ2-7 and V is TRBV6-1; the D gene is possibly TRBD1 (6 bases). V lost 2 bases and J 2 bases, leaving 13 bases between the germline ends. CDR3 length: 15 residues. CDR1 and CDR2 (germline): MNHNS, SASEGT. CDR3 amino acids: CASSEFQGWAYEQYF. The CDR3 coding sequence is TGTGCCAGCAGTGAATTTCAGGGGTGGGCCTACGAGCAGTACTTC.

The V gene is TRBV27, the J gene TRBJ2-1; the D gene is possibly TRBD2 (5 bases). CDR3 length: 14 residues. Germline V lookup: CDR1 MNHEY, CDR2 SMNVEV (reference sequence). V lost 8 bases, J lost 4 bases, and 15 bases lay in between. The DNA of the CDR3 is TGTGCCAGCCGACCCCTGGGAGAGTACAATGAGCAGTTCTTC. It yields the protein CASRPLGEYNEQFF.